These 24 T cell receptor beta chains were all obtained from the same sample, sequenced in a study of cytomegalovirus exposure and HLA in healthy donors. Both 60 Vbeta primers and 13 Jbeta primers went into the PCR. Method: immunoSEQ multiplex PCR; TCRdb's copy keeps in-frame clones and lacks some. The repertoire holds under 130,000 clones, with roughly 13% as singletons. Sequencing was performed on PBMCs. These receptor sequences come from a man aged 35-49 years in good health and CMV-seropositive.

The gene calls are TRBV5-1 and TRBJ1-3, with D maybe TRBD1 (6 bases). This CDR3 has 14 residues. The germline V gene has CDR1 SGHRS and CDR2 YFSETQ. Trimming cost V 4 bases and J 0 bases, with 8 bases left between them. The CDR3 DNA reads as TGCGCCAGCAGCCGACAGGACTCTGGAAACACCATATATTTT. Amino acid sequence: CASSRQDSGNTIYF.

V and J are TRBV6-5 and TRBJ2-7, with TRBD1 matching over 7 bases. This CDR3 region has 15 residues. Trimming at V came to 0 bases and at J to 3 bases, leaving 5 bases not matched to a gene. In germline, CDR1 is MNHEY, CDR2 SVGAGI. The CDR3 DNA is TGTGCCAGCAGTTACTCCGCCAGGGGGTTCTACGAGCAGTACTTC. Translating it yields CASSYSARGFYEQYF.

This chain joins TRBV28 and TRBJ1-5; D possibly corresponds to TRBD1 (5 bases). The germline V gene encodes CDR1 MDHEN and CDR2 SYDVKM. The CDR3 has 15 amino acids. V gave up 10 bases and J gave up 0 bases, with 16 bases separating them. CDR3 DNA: TGTGCCACCCAAAACGGGGGACTTAGCAATCAGCCCCAGCATTTT. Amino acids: CATQNGGLSNQPQHF.

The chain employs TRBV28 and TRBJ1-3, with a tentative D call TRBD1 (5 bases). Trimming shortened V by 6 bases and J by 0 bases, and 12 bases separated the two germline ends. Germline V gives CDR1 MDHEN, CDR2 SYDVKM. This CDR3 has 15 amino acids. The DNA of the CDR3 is TGTGCCAGCAGCTCAGTGGGGGGCTCTGGAAACACCATATATTTT. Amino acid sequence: CASSSVGGSGNTIYF.

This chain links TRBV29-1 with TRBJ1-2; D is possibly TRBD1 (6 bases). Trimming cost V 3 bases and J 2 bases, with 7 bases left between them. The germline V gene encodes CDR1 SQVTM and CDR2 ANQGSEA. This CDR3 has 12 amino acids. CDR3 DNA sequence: TGCAGCGTTGAGGGGACAAACTATGGCTACACCTTC. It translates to CSVEGTNYGYTF.

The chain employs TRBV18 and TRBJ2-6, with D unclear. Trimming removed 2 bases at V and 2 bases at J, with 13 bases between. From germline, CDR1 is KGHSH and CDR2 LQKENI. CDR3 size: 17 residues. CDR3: CASSPIAVPPGANVLTF. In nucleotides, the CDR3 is TGTGCCAGCTCACCAATCGCAGTTCCCCCTGGGGCCAACGTCCTGACTTTC.

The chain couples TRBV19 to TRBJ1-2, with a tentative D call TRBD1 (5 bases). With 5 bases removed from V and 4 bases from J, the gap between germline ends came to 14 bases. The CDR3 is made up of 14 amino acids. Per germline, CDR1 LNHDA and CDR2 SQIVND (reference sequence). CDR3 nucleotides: TGTGCCAGTAGTCCCCAGACAGAAAGCTATGGCTACACCTTC. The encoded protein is CASSPQTESYGYTF.

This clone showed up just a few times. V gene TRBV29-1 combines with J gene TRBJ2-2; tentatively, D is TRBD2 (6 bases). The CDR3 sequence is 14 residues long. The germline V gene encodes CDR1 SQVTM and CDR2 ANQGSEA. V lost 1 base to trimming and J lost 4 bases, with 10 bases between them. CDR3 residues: CSVEGSGGTGELFF. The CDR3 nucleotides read TGCAGCGTTGAAGGGTCCGGGGGCACCGGGGAGCTGTTTTTT.

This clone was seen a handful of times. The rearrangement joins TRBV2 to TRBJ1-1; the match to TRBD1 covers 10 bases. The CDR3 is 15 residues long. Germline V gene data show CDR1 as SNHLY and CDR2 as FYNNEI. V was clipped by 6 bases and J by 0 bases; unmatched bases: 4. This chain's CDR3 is CASRVDRGLNTEAFF. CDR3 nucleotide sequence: TGTGCCAGCAGGGTAGACAGGGGGCTGAACACTGAAGCTTTCTTT.

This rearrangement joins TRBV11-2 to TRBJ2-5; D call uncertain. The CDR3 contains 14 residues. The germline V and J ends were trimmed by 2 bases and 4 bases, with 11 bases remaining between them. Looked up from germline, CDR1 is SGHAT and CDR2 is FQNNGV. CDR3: CASSLSLRRETQYF. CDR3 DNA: TGTGCCAGCAGCTTATCGTTGCGTCGAGAGACCCAGTACTTC.

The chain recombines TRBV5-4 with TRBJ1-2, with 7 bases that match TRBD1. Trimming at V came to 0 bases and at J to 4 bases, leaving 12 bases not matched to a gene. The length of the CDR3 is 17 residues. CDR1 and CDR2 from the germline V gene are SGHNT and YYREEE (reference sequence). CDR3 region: CASSLARSGGNIYGYTF. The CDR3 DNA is TGTGCCAGCAGCTTGGCGCGGTCAGGGGGTAATATCTATGGCTACACCTTC.

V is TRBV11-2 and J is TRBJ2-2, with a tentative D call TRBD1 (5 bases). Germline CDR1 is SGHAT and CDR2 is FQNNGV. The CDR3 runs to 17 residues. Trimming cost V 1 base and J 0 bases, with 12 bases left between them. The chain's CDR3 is CASSLASAGSNTGELFF. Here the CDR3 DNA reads TGTGCCAGCAGCTTAGCGTCGGCAGGGTCGAACACCGGGGAGCTGTTTTTT.

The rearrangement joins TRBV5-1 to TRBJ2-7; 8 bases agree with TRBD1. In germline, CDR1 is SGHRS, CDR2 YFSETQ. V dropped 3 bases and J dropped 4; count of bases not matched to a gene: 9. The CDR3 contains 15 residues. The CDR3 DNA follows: TGCGCCAGCAGCTCCGACAGGGGCACACCTTACGAGCAGTACTTC. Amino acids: CASSSDRGTPYEQYF.

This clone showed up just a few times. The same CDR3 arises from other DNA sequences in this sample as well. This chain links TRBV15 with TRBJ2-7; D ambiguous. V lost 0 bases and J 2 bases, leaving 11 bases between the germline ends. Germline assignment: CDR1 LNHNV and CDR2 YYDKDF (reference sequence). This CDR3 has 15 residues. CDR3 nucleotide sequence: TGTGCCACCAGCAGAGACGGAACAGTCCCCTACGAGCAGTACTTC. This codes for CATSRDGTVPYEQYF.

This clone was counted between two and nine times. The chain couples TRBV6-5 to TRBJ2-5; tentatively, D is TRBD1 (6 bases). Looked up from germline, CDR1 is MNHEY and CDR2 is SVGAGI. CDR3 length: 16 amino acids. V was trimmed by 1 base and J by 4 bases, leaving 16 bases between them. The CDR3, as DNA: TGTGCCAGCAGTTACTTCTCCGGGACACCTCCAGAGACCCAGTACTTC. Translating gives CASSYFSGTPPETQYF.

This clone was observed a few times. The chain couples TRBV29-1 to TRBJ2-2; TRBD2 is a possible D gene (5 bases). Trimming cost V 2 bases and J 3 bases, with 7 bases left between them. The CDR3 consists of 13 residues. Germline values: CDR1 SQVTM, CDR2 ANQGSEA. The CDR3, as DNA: TGCAGCGTTGAACTAGCTGACACCGGGGAGCTGTTTTTT. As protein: CSVELADTGELFF.

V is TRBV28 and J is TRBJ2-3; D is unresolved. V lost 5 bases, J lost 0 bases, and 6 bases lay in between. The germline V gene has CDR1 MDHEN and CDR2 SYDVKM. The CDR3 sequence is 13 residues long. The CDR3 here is CASSETSTDTQYF. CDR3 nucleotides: TGTGCCAGCAGTGAAACTAGCACAGATACGCAGTATTTT.

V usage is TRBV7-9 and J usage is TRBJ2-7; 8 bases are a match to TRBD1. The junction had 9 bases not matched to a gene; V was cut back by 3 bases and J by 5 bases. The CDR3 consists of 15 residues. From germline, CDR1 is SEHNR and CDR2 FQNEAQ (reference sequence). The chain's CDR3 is CASSFGDRLTHEQYF. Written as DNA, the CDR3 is TGTGCCAGCAGCTTCGGGGACAGGCTGACCCACGAGCAGTACTTC. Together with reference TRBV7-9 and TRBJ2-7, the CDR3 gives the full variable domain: DTGVSQNPRHKITKRGQNVTFRCDPISEHNRLYWYRQTLGQGPEFLTYFQNEAQLEKSRLLSDRFSAERPKGSFSTLEIQRTEQGDSAMYLCASSFGDRLTHEQYFGPGTRLTVT.

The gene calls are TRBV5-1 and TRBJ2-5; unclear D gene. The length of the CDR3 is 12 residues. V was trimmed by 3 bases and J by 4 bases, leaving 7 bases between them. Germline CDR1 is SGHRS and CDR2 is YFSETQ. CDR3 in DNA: TGCGCCAGCAGCTCCTCCGGAGAGACCCAGTACTTC. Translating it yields CASSSSGETQYF.

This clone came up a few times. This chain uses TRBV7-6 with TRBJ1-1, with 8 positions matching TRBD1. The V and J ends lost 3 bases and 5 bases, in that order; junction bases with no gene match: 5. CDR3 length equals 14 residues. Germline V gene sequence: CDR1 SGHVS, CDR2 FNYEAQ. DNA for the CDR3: TGTGCCAGCAGCTTGCCAGGGGGCGAGACTGAAGCTTTCTTT. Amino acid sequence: CASSLPGGETEAFF.

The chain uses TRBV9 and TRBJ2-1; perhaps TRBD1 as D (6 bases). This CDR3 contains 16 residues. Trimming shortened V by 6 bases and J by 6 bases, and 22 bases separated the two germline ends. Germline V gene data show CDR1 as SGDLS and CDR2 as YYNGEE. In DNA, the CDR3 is TGTGCCAGCACCCCCCCCAGCAGTGCCAGGGGCAATGAGCAGTTCTTC. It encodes CASTPPSSARGNEQFF.

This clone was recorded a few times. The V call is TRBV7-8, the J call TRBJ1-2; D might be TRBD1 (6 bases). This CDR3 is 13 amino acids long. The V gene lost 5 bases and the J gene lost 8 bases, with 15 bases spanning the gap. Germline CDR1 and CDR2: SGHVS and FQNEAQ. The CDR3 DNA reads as TGTGCCAGCAGCCCGGACAGTCGAGGGGGCTACACCTTC. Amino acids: CASSPDSRGGYTF.

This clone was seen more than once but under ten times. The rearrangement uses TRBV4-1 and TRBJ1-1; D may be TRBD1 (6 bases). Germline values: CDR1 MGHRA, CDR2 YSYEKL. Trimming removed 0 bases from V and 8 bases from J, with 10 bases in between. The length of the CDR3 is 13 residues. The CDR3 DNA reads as TGCGCCAGCAGCCAAGATGGGGGGGCAGAAGCTTTCTTT. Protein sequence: CASSQDGGAEAFF.

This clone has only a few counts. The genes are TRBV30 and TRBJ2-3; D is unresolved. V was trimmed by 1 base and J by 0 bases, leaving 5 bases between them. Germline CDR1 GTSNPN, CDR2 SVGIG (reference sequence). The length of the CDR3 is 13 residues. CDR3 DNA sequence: TGTGCCTGGAGTGACGGGAGCACAGATACGCAGTATTTT. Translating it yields CAWSDGSTDTQYF.